Each of the 3 T cell receptor beta chains below was sequenced from the same sample in a study of tissue T cells after allogeneic stem cell transplantation (dated 2022 in TCRdb). The time point label on this specimen signifies: mouse harvest day 14 after allogeneic transplant. Each mouse graft consisted of 10^7 T-cell-depleted bone marrow cells plus 10^6 splenic CD5+ T cells and was given by tail vein injection. The library was built by means of the immunoSEQ multiplex PCR assay. TCRdb re-hosts the immuneACCESS table, in-frame sequences only. Its copies lack some clones; in the studies checked, an unresolved V gene accounts for under half of them, and the cause for the rest is not known. Here the sample has roughly 1,100 clones; 50% occur a single time. The ten largest clones take up approximately 42% of the sample. What was sequenced was spleen. These receptors were obtained from a female BALB/c mouse given C57BL/6 T cells with graft-versus-host disease after an allogeneic hematopoietic cell transplant.

With regard to this clone: Gene and germline names: mouse. The read terminates 1 residue before the CDR3 end, so the remaining end is supplied by the germline J gene. The chain has TRBV26 and TRBJ2-4; 7 bases match TRBD1. CDR3 length equals 15 residues. Germline trimming cut 5 bases from V and 1 base from J; bases unmatched to any gene: 6. Germline-derived CDR1 and CDR2 are KGHPV and FQNQEV (reference sequence). The CDR3 reads CASSSSGTGQNTLYF. The CDR3 DNA, read in part, is TGTGCCAGCAGTTCTTCCGGGACAGGTCAAAACACCTTGTAC.

This clone is large (0.1 to 1%) within its sample. The genes and germline here are from mouse. This CDR3 reads CASSQGTEVFF. The part of the CDR3 DNA that was read is TGTGCCAGCAGCCAGGGCACAGAAGTCTTC. The J gene is TRBJ1-1, the V gene TRBV5; D not resolved. The sequence runs out 1 residue before the end of the CDR3; the remainder is reconstructed from the germline J gene. The germline gives CDR1 LGHNA, CDR2 YNLKQL (reference sequence). Trimming stripped 3 bases from V and 4 bases from J, with 3 bases between. The CDR3 extends over 11 amino acids.

There are a few counts of this clone. Mouse names are used for the genes. The CDR3 goes on 1 residue after the read ends, and that part is filled in from the germline J gene. The chain is built from TRBV29 and TRBJ1-1; TRBD1 agrees at 7 bases. Per germline, CDR1 MSHET and CDR2 SYDVDS. There are 14 residues in the CDR3. V shed 3 bases and J 1 base; nucleotides not matched to a gene: 2. The DNA read from the CDR3 is TGTGCTAGCAGTTTCCGGGACAGAAACACAGAAGTCTTC. This codes for CASSFRDRNTEVF. The full CDR3 reads CASSFRDRNTEVFF.